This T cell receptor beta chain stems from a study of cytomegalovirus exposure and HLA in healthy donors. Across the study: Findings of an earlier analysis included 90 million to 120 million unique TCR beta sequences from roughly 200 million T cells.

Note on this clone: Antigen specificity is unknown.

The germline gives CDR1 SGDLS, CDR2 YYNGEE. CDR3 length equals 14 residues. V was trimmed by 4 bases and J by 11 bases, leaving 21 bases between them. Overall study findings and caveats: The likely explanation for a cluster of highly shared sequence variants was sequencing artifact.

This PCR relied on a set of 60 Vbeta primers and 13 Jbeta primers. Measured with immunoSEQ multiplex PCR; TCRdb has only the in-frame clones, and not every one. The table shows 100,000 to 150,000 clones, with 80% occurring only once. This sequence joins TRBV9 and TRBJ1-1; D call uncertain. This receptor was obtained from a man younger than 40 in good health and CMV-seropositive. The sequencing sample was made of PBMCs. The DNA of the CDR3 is TGTGCCAGCAGCCCCGGGTCCTCCCCCTCGTCGGCTTTCTTT. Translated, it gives CASSPGSSPSSAFF.